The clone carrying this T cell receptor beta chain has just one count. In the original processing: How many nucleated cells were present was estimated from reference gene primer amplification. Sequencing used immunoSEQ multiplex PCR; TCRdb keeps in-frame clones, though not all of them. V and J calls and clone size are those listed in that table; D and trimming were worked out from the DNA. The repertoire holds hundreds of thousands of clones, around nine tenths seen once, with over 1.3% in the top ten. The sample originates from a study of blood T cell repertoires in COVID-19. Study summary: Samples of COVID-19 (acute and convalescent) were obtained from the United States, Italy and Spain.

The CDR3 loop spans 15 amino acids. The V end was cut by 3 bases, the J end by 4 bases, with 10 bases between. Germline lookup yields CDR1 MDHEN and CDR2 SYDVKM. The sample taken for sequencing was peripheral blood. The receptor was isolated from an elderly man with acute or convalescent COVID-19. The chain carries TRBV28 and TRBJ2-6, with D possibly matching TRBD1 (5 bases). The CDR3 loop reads CASSFRGSGANVLTF. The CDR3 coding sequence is TGTGCCAGCAGTTTTAGGGGTTCCGGGGCCAACGTCCTGACTTTC.